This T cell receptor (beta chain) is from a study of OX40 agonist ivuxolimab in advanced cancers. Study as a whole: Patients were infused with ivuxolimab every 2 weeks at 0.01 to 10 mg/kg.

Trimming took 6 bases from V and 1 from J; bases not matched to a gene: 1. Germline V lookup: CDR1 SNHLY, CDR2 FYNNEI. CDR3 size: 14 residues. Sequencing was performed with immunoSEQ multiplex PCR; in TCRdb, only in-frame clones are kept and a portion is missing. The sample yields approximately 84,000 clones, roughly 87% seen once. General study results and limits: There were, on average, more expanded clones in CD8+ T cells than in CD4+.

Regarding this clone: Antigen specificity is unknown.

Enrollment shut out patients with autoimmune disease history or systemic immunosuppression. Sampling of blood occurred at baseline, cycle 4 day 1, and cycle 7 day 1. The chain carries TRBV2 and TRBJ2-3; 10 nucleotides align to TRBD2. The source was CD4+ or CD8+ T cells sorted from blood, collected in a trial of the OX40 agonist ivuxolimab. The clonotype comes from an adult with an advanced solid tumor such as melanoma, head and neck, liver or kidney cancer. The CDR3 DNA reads TGTGCCAGCAGGCTAGCGGGAGGCACAGATACGCAGTATTTT. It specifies CASRLAGGTDTQYF.